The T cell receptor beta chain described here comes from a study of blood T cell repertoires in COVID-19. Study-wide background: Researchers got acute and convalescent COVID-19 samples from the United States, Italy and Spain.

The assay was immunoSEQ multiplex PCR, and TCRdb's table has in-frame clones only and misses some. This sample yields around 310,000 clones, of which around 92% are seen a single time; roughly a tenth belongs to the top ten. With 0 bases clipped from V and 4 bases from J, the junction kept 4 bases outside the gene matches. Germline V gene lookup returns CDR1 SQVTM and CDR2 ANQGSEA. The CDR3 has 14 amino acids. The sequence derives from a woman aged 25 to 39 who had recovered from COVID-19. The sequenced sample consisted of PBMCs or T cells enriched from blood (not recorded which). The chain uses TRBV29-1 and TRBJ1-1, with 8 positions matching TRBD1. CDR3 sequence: CSVEDSTGGTEAFF. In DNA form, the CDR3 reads TGCAGCGTTGAAGATTCTACAGGGGGCACTGAAGCTTTCTTT.